This T cell receptor (beta chain) was retrieved from a study of cytomegalovirus exposure and HLA in healthy donors. Study-level results: Some TCR beta chains (164 of them) were listed as cytomegalovirus-associated.

PCR used 60 Vbeta primers and 13 Jbeta primers. Assay: immunoSEQ multiplex PCR; the TCRdb copy retains only in-frame clones and omits some. Counted here are 170,000 or so clones, 80% occurring once; the ten biggest clones make up 0.6% to 0.7%. For this clone: The antigen is not known.

Healthy bone marrow donors made up the donors. Germline assignment: CDR1 MGHRA and CDR2 YSYEKL. This CDR3 has 13 amino acids. Between the trimmed V and J ends, which lost 0 bases and 7 bases, there was a span of 9 bases. The sequence came from a boy between 10 and 17 years old in good health and CMV-seronegative. The rearrangement joins TRBV4-1 to TRBJ1-2; D is uncertain. The sequenced material came from PBMCs. CDR3 loop: CASSQDRGFGYTF. CDR3 nucleotides: TGCGCCAGCAGCCAAGATCGGGGTTTTGGCTACACCTTC.